These 24 T cell receptor beta chains share one sample of origin, sequenced in a study of a mutant IDH1 vaccine in newly diagnosed glioma. The time point: week 11, during vaccination. Alongside topical imiquimod, each dose of vaccine comprised 300 ug of mutant IDH1 20-mer peptide. For these receptors, no antigen is known. The repertoire was sequenced with immunoSEQ multiplex PCR; TCRdb's copy has only in-frame clones and lacks some. Of about 36,000 clones listed, approximately 80% are singletons. This specimen was peripheral blood mononuclear cells (PBMCs), taken from a glioma patient whose treatment included an IDH1 peptide vaccine. The receptors originated from a woman under 40 with glioma. Some clones in this sample may be carry-over from other donors' samples.

This sequence joins TRBV7-3 and TRBJ1-2, with 8 bases identical to TRBD1. Germline lookup yields CDR1 SGHTA and CDR2 FQGTGA. This CDR3 region has 13 residues. J was trimmed by 7 bases and V by 5 bases; bases with no gene match: 6. The CDR3 DNA reads as TGTGCCAGCAGCCCAGATGGACAGGGTGGCTACACCTTC. Translation: CASSPDGQGGYTF.

The chain carries TRBV30 and TRBJ2-7; a possible D gene is TRBD2 (6 bases). Germline CDR1 GTSNPN, CDR2 SVGIG (reference sequence). The CDR3 is 12 residues long. V was shortened by 5 bases and J by 2 bases, with 10 bases between the two germline ends. The CDR3 loop is CAWGRGTYEQYF. CDR3 DNA: TGTGCCTGGGGGCGGGGCACCTACGAGCAGTACTTC.

The V call is TRBV5-5, the J call TRBJ1-4; perhaps TRBD1 as D (5 bases). The CDR3 has 14 amino acids. Between the trimmed V and J ends, which lost 1 base and 5 bases, there was a span of 9 bases. The germline CDR1 and CDR2 sequences are SGHKS and YYEKEE (reference sequence). CDR3 in amino acids: CASSLWGSNEKLFF. CDR3 nucleotide sequence: TGTGCCAGCAGCTTGTGGGGGAGCAATGAAAAACTGTTTTTT.

This chain joins TRBV28 and TRBJ1-1; possible D gene TRBD1, 5 bases. The CDR3 loop spans 14 amino acids. Germline-derived CDR1 and CDR2 are MDHEN and SYDVKM. V was pared by 8 bases and J by 3 bases, with 16 bases between. The CDR3 DNA reads TGTGCCAGCGGGGGAGAGACAGATTACACTGAAGCTTTCTTT. The encoded protein is CASGGETDYTEAFF.

J is TRBJ2-2 and V is TRBV6-5; D is undetermined. CDR1 is MNHEY, CDR2 SVGAGI, per germline. V lost 2 bases to trimming and J lost 2 bases, with 6 bases between them. The CDR3 extends over 14 amino acids. The CDR3 spells CASSYAHNTGELFF. The CDR3 DNA is TGTGCCAGCAGTTACGCGCACAACACCGGGGAGCTGTTTTTT.

The chain joins TRBV6-5 to TRBJ1-3, with D possibly matching TRBD1 (6 bases). The CDR3 extends over 15 amino acids. Deletions cut 6 bases from V and 1 base from J, with 13 bases between. The germline V gene has CDR1 MNHEY and CDR2 SVGAGI. CDR3 nucleotides: TGTGCCAGCAGCTCGACAACAGGGTCTGGAAACACCATATATTTT. Its protein product is CASSSTTGSGNTIYF.

This chain uses TRBV2 with TRBJ2-1; D is uncertain. Per the germline V gene, CDR1 is SNHLY and CDR2 is FYNNEI. The CDR3 has 13 residues. Trimming pared 7 bases from V and 4 bases from J, leaving 11 bases between. CDR3 sequence reads: CASNYEPYNEQFF. Here the CDR3 DNA reads TGTGCCAGCAACTACGAACCTTACAATGAGCAGTTCTTC.

This chain uses TRBV6-5 with TRBJ1-1, with a tentative D call TRBD1 (5 bases). The CDR3 has 16 amino acids. Trimming cost V 4 bases and J 0 bases, with 15 bases left between them. The V gene's germline CDR1 is MNHEY and CDR2 SVGAGI. The CDR3: CASSWGVYSMNTEAFF. CDR3 bases: TGTGCCAGCAGTTGGGGGGTTTACAGTATGAACACTGAAGCTTTCTTT.

A remark on this clone: A junction end diverges from the germline sequence, so it may reflect a read error. J is TRBJ2-7 and V is TRBV7-7, with D maybe TRBD1 (5 bases). The CDR3 is made up of 13 amino acids. Per the germline V gene, CDR1 is SSHAT and CDR2 is FNYEAQ (reference sequence). DNA of the CDR3: TGTGCTAGCAGCCCAGGGCCTTCCTACGAGCAGTACTTC. Amino acid sequence: CASSPGPSYEQYF.

V usage is TRBV7-9 and J usage is TRBJ2-5; the D is unclear. The length of the CDR3 is 14 residues. From germline, CDR1 is SEHNR and CDR2 FQNEAQ (reference sequence). V lost 0 bases to trimming and J lost 2 bases, with 7 bases between them. The CDR3 here is CASSLAGNQETQYF. In DNA form, the CDR3 reads TGTGCCAGCAGCTTAGCGGGGAATCAAGAGACCCAGTACTTC.

This chain joins TRBV7-9 and TRBJ1-5, with unresolved D. Germline CDR1 is SEHNR and CDR2 is FQNEAQ (reference sequence). The CDR3 has 14 amino acids. Between the trimmed V and J ends, which lost 6 bases and 0 bases, there was a span of 9 bases. The DNA of the CDR3 is TGTGCCAGCAGGAGGCCCGATAGCAATCAGCCCCAGCATTTT. This gives the protein CASRRPDSNQPQHF.

The V and J genes are TRBV7-2 and TRBJ2-2, with TRBD2 matching over 11 bases. Germline V gene lookup returns CDR1 SGHTA and CDR2 FQGNSA. The V segment lost 1 base and the J segment 3 bases; nucleotides outside the gene matches: 4. This CDR3 comprises 17 residues. The CDR3 DNA reads as TGTGCCAGCAGCTTAGGACTAGCGGGACTTTACACCGGGGAGCTGTTTTTT. Amino acids: CASSLGLAGLYTGELFF. Full variable domain (remainder filled in from reference TRBV7-2 and TRBJ2-2): GAGVSQSPSNKVTEKGKDVELRCDPISGHTALYWYRQSLGQGLEFLIYFQGNSAPDKSGLPSDRFSAERTGGSVSTLTIQRTQQEDSAVYLCASSLGLAGLYTGELFFGEGSRLTVL.

J is TRBJ1-4 and V is TRBV5-8, with 10 bases that match TRBD1. This CDR3 has 17 residues. Unmatched junction bases numbered 9, after V lost 4 bases and J lost 3 bases. The germline V gene has CDR1 SGHTS and CDR2 YDEGEE. CDR3 coding DNA: TGTGCCAGCAGCCGCGGACAGGGGGGCCTGGCTAATGAAAAACTGTTTTTT. It is translated as CASSRGQGGLANEKLFF.

The V call is TRBV27, the J call TRBJ1-2; TRBD1 might be the D (5 bases). Deletions cut 6 bases from V and 4 bases from J, with 18 bases between. Germline V gene sequence: CDR1 MNHEY, CDR2 SMNVEV (reference sequence). The CDR3 sequence is 15 residues long. The DNA for the CDR3 is TGTGCCAGCAGACAATTAGGGACTGCGCTCTATGGCTACACCTTC. Its protein product is CASRQLGTALYGYTF.

The chain carries TRBV15 and TRBJ2-3; no definite D call. The germline gives CDR1 LNHNV, CDR2 YYDKDF (reference sequence). V lost 5 bases and J 6 bases, leaving 9 bases between the germline ends. This CDR3 is built from 12 residues. The CDR3 DNA reads TGTGCCACCAGCCCTTCGGTGGATACGCAGTATTTT. It encodes CATSPSVDTQYF.

The chain uses TRBV6-6 and TRBJ2-7; 8 nucleotides match TRBD2. The junction had 4 bases not matched to a gene; V was cut back by 6 bases and J by 3 bases. This CDR3 is built from 13 residues. Per the germline V gene, CDR1 is MNHNY and CDR2 is SVGAGI (reference sequence). The CDR3 loop reads CASREREHYEQYF. The CDR3 DNA reads TGTGCCAGCAGGGAGCGGGAGCACTACGAGCAGTACTTC.

The V and J genes are TRBV28 and TRBJ2-7; 7 bases align to TRBD1. CDR3 length: 13 residues. After removal of 7 bases from V and 3 bases from J, the junction contained 6 bases not matched to a gene. Germline lookup yields CDR1 MDHEN and CDR2 SYDVKM. The CDR3 here is CASTRQGLYEQYF. The CDR3 nucleotides are TGTGCCAGCACTCGACAGGGCCTCTACGAGCAGTACTTC.

The V call is TRBV7-9, the J call TRBJ2-1; 12 nucleotides line up with TRBD1. This CDR3 has 15 amino acids. V was pared by 4 bases and J by 9 bases, with 7 bases of the junction left unmatched. CDR1 and CDR2 (germline): SEHNR, FQNEAQ (reference sequence). The CDR3 sequence is CASSSRGQGATEQFF. The CDR3 region has the DNA TGTGCCAGCAGCTCGAGGGGACAGGGGGCGACTGAGCAGTTCTTC.

The chain joins TRBV7-8 to TRBJ1-5; TRBD1 might be the D (5 bases). The CDR3 has 15 residues. The germline V and J ends were trimmed by 1 base and 0 bases, with 7 bases remaining between them. The germline gives CDR1 SGHVS, CDR2 FQNEAQ. CDR3 residues: CASSLGGYSNQPQHF. CDR3 nucleotide sequence: TGTGCCAGCAGCTTAGGGGGGTATAGCAATCAGCCCCAGCATTTT.

The rearrangement uses TRBV10-1 and TRBJ2-1, with 7 nucleotides matching TRBD2. The CDR3 runs 15 residues. CDR1 WNHNN and CDR2 SYGVQD come from the germline V gene (reference sequence). V lost 2 bases, J lost 8 bases, and 9 bases stayed unmatched. CDR3 sequence (DNA): TGCGCCAGCAGTGAGATAGCTAGCGGCCAGGATGAGCAGTTCTTC. Encoded protein: CASSEIASGQDEQFF.

This clone was picked up a small number of times. This rearrangement joins TRBV28 to TRBJ1-5; 7 nucleotides line up with TRBD1. J lost 5 bases, V lost 5 bases, and 6 bases had no gene match. This CDR3 region has 14 residues. In germline, CDR1 is MDHEN, CDR2 SYDVKM. The CDR3 nucleotides read TGTGCCAGCAGTCCGACAGGGACCCATCAGCCCCAGCATTTT. Protein: CASSPTGTHQPQHF.

This clone was recorded once. This chain links TRBV7-8 with TRBJ2-1; perhaps TRBD2 as D (6 bases). In germline, CDR1 is SGHVS, CDR2 FQNEAQ. Trimming left V 2 bases short and J 0 bases short, with 14 bases between. The CDR3 loop spans 17 amino acids. CDR3 loop: CASSLPGLPSSYNEQFF. DNA of the CDR3: TGTGCCAGCAGCTTACCCGGACTACCCAGCTCCTACAATGAGCAGTTCTTC.

V is TRBV18 and J is TRBJ2-7; TRBD2 matches at 7 bases. The CDR3 is made up of 13 amino acids. Germline trimming cut 2 bases from V and 5 bases from J; bases unmatched to any gene: 3. Germline V CDR1 and CDR2: KGHSH, LQKENI. In nucleotides, the CDR3 is TGTGCCAGCTCACCAGCGGGAGCAAACGAGCAGTACTTC. Amino acids: CASSPAGANEQYF.

The genes are TRBV4-1 and TRBJ1-4, with 11 bases identical to TRBD1. The CDR3 loop spans 18 amino acids. CDR1 and CDR2 from the germline V gene are MGHRA and YSYEKL. With 1 base clipped from V and 2 bases from J, the junction kept 6 bases outside the gene matches. The CDR3 DNA is TGCGCCAGCAGCCAAGTAGAGAGGACAGGGGGCACTAATGAAAAACTGTTTTTT. Its translation is CASSQVERTGGTNEKLFF.